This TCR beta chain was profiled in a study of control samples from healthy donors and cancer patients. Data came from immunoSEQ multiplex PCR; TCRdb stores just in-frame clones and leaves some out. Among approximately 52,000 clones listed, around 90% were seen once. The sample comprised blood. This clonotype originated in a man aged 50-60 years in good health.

CDR3 sequence: CASSQDRTSGRAGETQYF. DNA for the CDR3: TGCGCCAGCAGCCAAGATAGGACTAGCGGGAGGGCGGGTGAGACCCAGTACTTC. This chain joins TRBV4-3 and TRBJ2-5; 15 positions match TRBD2. CDR1 is LGHNA and CDR2 is YSLEER in the germline V gene. This CDR3 has 18 amino acids. J gave up 5 bases and V 0 bases, and 7 bases lay outside the gene matches.